This passage covers 15 T cell receptor beta chains from one sample sequenced in a study of shared clonotypes between healthy human individuals. Assay: immunoSEQ multiplex PCR; the TCRdb copy retains only in-frame clones and omits some. The sample includes roughly 86,000 clones, 60% to 70% of them seen just once. The specimen sequenced was memory CD8+ T cells sorted from blood. Indicated subset: CD45RO+ cells pooled with CCR7-negative TemRA cells. The receptor set was obtained from a man in his thirties or forties in good health.

The chain employs TRBV19 and TRBJ2-3; possible D gene TRBD1, 5 bases. This CDR3 region has 15 residues. V lost 3 bases, J lost 2 bases, and 12 bases lay in between. Germline CDR1 reads LNHDA; CDR2 reads SQIVND (reference sequence). CDR3 sequence: CASSMYTGTTDTQYF. The CDR3 DNA reads TGTGCCAGTAGTATGTATACAGGTACCACAGATACGCAGTATTTT.

The chain combines TRBV9 with TRBJ2-4; 10 bases are shared with TRBD2. Germline CDR1 SGDLS, CDR2 YYNGEE. V shed 3 bases and J 0 bases; nucleotides not matched to a gene: 3. The CDR3 consists of 16 residues. The CDR3 DNA sequence: TGTGCCAGCAGCGCTAGCGGGAGCGTAGCCAAAAACATTCAGTACTTC. The encoded protein is CASSASGSVAKNIQYF.

The chain couples TRBV25-1 to TRBJ2-5, with D possibly TRBD2 on 6 matching bases. Germline lookup yields CDR1 MGHDK and CDR2 SYGVNS. This CDR3 has 16 residues. V lost 3 bases and J lost 5, with 19 bases in between. Here the CDR3 DNA reads TGTGCCAGCAGTGAGTTAAAAGGGAGGTTTTCGGAGACCCAGTACTTC. Translated, it gives CASSELKGRFSETQYF.

The CDR3 DNA follows: TGTGCCAGCAGCCGCGACAGGGCCGGAGGGCAGTTCTTC. This sequence encodes CASSRDRAGGQFF. The genes are TRBV7-3 and TRBJ2-1; TRBD1 aligns across 7 bases. With V trimmed by 5 bases and J by 12 bases, 10 bases remained unmatched. CDR1 is SGHTA and CDR2 is FQGTGA in the germline V gene. The CDR3 runs to 13 residues.

V is TRBV9 and J is TRBJ2-5, with D perhaps matching TRBD1 or TRBD2 (5 bases each). The CDR3 runs to 15 residues. Trimming took off 2 bases at V and 2 bases at J, with 13 bases between the two ends. Per the germline V gene, CDR1 is SGDLS and CDR2 is YYNGEE. The CDR3 region is CASSVDGTRQETQYF. Here the CDR3 DNA reads TGTGCCAGCAGCGTGGATGGGACCCGACAAGAGACCCAGTACTTC.

The V and J genes are TRBV29-1 and TRBJ2-7; D is undetermined. The CDR3 is 11 amino acids. Trimming pared 6 bases from V and 2 bases from J, leaving 8 bases between. Germline-derived CDR1 and CDR2 are SQVTM and ANQGSEA. DNA for the CDR3: TGCAGCGTCGGCAGAACCTACGAGCAGTACTTC. Translation: CSVGRTYEQYF.

The chain uses TRBV15 and TRBJ2-1; 10 nucleotides align to TRBD1. The CDR3 has 16 residues. Germline CDR1 reads LNHNV; CDR2 reads YYDKDF (reference sequence). Trimming removed 1 base from V and 5 bases from J; junction bases left unmatched: 5. The CDR3 nucleotides read TGTGCCACCAGCAGAGGGTCGGGACAGGGGAACAATGAGCAGTTCTTC. Protein: CATSRGSGQGNNEQFF. The whole variable domain, filled in from reference TRBV15 and TRBJ2-1, reads DAMVIQNPRYQVTQFGKPVTLSCSQTLNHNVMYWYQQKSSQAPKLLFHYYDKDFNNEADTPDNFQSRRPNTSFCFLDIRSPGLGDTAMYLCATSRGSGQGNNEQFFGPGTRLTVL.

This chain uses TRBV28 with TRBJ1-2, with D uncertain. The CDR3 contains 13 residues. Between the trimmed V and J ends, which lost 10 bases and 2 bases, there was a span of 14 bases. In germline, CDR1 is MDHEN, CDR2 SYDVKM. CDR3 DNA: TGTGCCACCAAGGAAGCTGGGAACTATGGCTACACCTTC. This translates into CATKEAGNYGYTF.

This clone was seen many times. Other DNA sequences within the sample encode an identical CDR3. The chain couples TRBV10-2 to TRBJ2-7, with D tentatively TRBD1 or TRBD2 (5 bases each). The germline V and J ends were trimmed by 3 bases and 3 bases, with 9 bases remaining between them. Germline CDR1 and CDR2: WSHSY and SAAADI. This CDR3 has 13 residues. The CDR3 coding sequence is TGCGCCAGCAGTGACGTGGGGGTCTACGAGCAGTACTTC. The encoded protein is CASSDVGVYEQYF.

CDR3 sequence (DNA): TGTGCCAGCAGCCCCACTAGCTTCCCCTCCTACGAGCAGTACTTC. It translates to CASSPTSFPSYEQYF. This chain links TRBV6-1 with TRBJ2-7; weak D call: TRBD2 (6 bases). CDR3 length: 15 residues. In germline, CDR1 is MNHNS, CDR2 SASEGT. Trimming removed 6 bases from V and 0 bases from J, with 15 bases in between.

This clone has just a few counts. The genes are TRBV13 and TRBJ1-2; 7 nucleotides match TRBD1. This CDR3 region has 14 residues. Germline lookup yields CDR1 PRHDT and CDR2 FYEKMQ (reference sequence). With V trimmed by 4 bases and J by 8 bases, 10 bases remained unmatched. The CDR3 nucleotides read TGTGCCAGCAGCTCCGAGACAGGGTTGAAGGGCTACACCTTC. It yields the protein CASSSETGLKGYTF.

This clone was seen a single time. V gene TRBV28 combines with J gene TRBJ2-3; possibly TRBD1 for D (7 bases). Germline-derived CDR1 and CDR2 are MDHEN and SYDVKM. V was trimmed by 9 bases and J by 1 base, leaving 17 bases between them. The CDR3 is 15 amino acids. CDR3 nucleotides: TGTGCCAGTAGGGGGCGCGGGACGGGCACAGATACGCAGTATTTT. Its translation is CASRGRGTGTDTQYF. Full variable domain (remainder filled in from reference TRBV28 and TRBJ2-3): DVKVTQSSRYLVKRTGEKVFLECVQDMDHENMFWYRQDPGLGLRLIYFSYDVKMKEKGDIPEGYSVSREKKERFSLILESASTNQTSMYLCASRGRGTGTDTQYFGPGTRLTVL.

The gene calls are TRBV29-1 and TRBJ2-1; 11 nucleotides line up with TRBD2. The CDR3 length is 15 residues. Per germline, CDR1 SQVTM and CDR2 ANQGSEA. Unmatched junction bases numbered 4, after V lost 4 bases and J lost 2 bases. The chain's CDR3 is CSVVGTSGTYNEQFF. CDR3 coding DNA: TGCAGCGTTGTGGGGACTAGCGGTACCTACAATGAGCAGTTCTTC.

This clone has a count of ten or more. V gene TRBV11-2 combines with J gene TRBJ1-3, with D unclear. There are 14 residues in the CDR3. Germline V gene lookup returns CDR1 SGHAT and CDR2 FQNNGV. Trimming took 5 bases from V and 0 from J, leaving 8 bases between them. This chain's CDR3 is CASSPYNSGNTIYF. The CDR3 bases are TGTGCCAGCAGCCCTTATAACTCTGGAAACACCATATATTTT.

V is TRBV19 and J is TRBJ2-5; tentatively, D is TRBD1 or TRBD2 (5 bases each). V dropped 6 bases and J dropped 1 base, with 21 bases sitting between them. From germline, CDR1 is LNHDA and CDR2 SQIVND (reference sequence). The CDR3 runs to 17 residues. CDR3 DNA sequence: TGTGCCAGTAGCCCGGGGCAAGGGATAGTCTTCCAAGAGACCCAGTACTTC. It translates to CASSPGQGIVFQETQYF.